The clone carrying this T cell receptor (beta chain) has more than one count but fewer than ten. Antigen unknown. This record belongs to a study of human T cells and chemical hapten exposure. General study results and limits: The count of PT1 expanded TCRs correlated positively with patch test score. In comparison with controls, expanded TCRs gave rise to a significantly larger number of large CDR3 similarity clusters.

Library construction involved attaching unique molecular identifiers to individual cDNA molecules, which allowed quantitative, reproducible TCR counting. Via MiXCR, TCRdb re-called the RACE reads, giving one row per CDR3 protein. This table holds roughly 64,000 distinct CDR3 sequences, 11% found once. This CDR3 region has 15 residues. Germline V gene sequence: CDR1 MGHRA, CDR2 YSYEKL. The germline V and J ends were trimmed by 2 bases and 0 bases, with 7 bases remaining between them. Time point specified: patch test 3, about 24 weeks after DPC sensitization. Treatment defined: therapeutic diphenylcyclopropenone sensitization with weekly scalp DPC.

The sample in question was whole blood, obtained in connection with sensitization to the hapten diphenylcyclopropenone (DPC). The source of this sequence is a woman under 40 with alopecia areata. Some clones in this sample may be carry-over from other donors' samples. The J gene is TRBJ1-4, the V gene TRBV4-1; D gene unclear. The CDR3 DNA follows: TGCGCCAGCAGCCAACTATGGGCAACTAATGAAAAACTGTTTTTT. Protein: CASSQLWATNEKLFF.